The T cell receptor (beta chain) described here comes from a study of cytomegalovirus exposure and HLA in healthy donors (dated 2017 in TCRdb). At the level of the whole study: In an earlier analysis of roughly 500 of the donors, approximately 300 Gb of sequence data and 117 million unique TCR beta sequences from about 179 million T cells were reported. Roughly 300 gigabases of sequencing data and roughly 90 million unique TCR sequences were included in an early release covering roughly 700 HLA-typed donors. The genetic ancestry cluster associated with self-reported Caucasian donors included about four fifths of the roughly 410 genotyped donors. The study was designed to test whether signatures of past pathogen exposure could be identified by cataloging public T cell receptors. Using immunosequencing, the study profiled T cell repertoires from 500 to 800 subjects and related those repertoires to cytomegalovirus serostatus. Along with the roughly 670-subject first cohort, a separate validation cohort of over 90 different subjects was used. The study combined high-throughput TCR immunosequencing, statistical association of individual TCRs with disease status, and machine learning to predict cytomegalovirus infection status. A later analysis re-analyzed previously published TCR beta repertoires from approximately 700 donors and added high-resolution HLA genotyping to study TCR occurrence patterns. In the later analysis, no new phenotypic data were used to find candidate immune exposures; instead, reliance was placed on TCR beta sequences and their occurrence across donors. An earlier analysis of nearly 600 of the donors applied high-throughput TCR beta sequencing to assess whether each TCR beta V gene segment acted as functional or pseudogenic. Donor age, sex, ethnicity and CMV serostatus were compiled together with the repertoire data. Genome-wide SNP genotypes for about 55% of the roughly 670 donors were used in a later genetic analysis, which treated that subset as a discovery cohort. Every repertoire in the discovery cohort had been generated on one and the same sequencing platform. HLA typing covered class I and class II loci at four-digit resolution. The number of typed donors differed by locus: about 620-640 for A, B, C, DRB1 and DQB1; 522 for DQA1; around 610 for DPA1; and some 430 for DPB1. Roughly 5 DR-DQ haplotypes were treated as single units for association and clustering because of strong linkage in the cohort. Across about 370 genotyped donors of the cohort, an average of roughly 250,000 unique TCR beta nucleotide sequences per donor were sequenced, and 15% to 20% of those sequences were non-productive. Beyond this particular receptor, the publication reports: When HLA alleles, especially DR and DQ, strongly co-occurred, TCR associations were difficult to assign to individual alleles. A group of highly shared sequence variants was considered likely to be a technical artifact of the sequencing pipeline. Most TCR sequences were seen in very few donors, while some public TCRs were found in many individuals. In the study, 150 to 200 TCR beta chains were listed as associated with cytomegalovirus. Immune exposure information for the cohort was limited to CMV serostatus. A further reported finding was that TCR beta sequences accurately predicted the HLA-A and HLA-B alleles for most subjects in the first cohort. Compared with equally common non-associated chains, HLA-associated TCR beta chains in a later analysis were more clonally expanded and had lower generation probabilities. An earlier analysis of approximately 600 of the donors showed that most TCR beta V segments appeared in productive rearrangements either about 90% or about 30% of the time, which broadly matched IMGT annotations. Some IMGT-functional V segments, including TRBV6-2 and TRBV6-3, could not be told apart with the 87-base-pair reads, so those segments were excluded. In a later analysis, several top co-occurrence clusters were reported to appear linked to parvovirus B19, influenza, CMV and Epstein-Barr virus. Linkage disequilibrium might explain the correlated functional status among segregating V segments, but an unknown experimental factor could not be excluded. The presence/absence analyses assumed that sequencing depth was roughly uniform across donors, and that assumption may not be true. Specific HLA alleles were associated with over 15,000 TCR beta sequences at a false discovery rate of 0.05 in a later analysis. A later genetic analysis reported fewer N-insertions in productive TCRs among donors in an Asian-associated ancestry cluster than the roughly 700-donor mean. Because HLA typing was missing for some donors at each locus, association tests included only the typed subset. In vitro tests confirmed that a few of the cytomegalovirus-associated TCR beta chains recognize cytomegalovirus antigens. The authors suggested that the approach could potentially be extended to other disease states and immunological phenotypes. Only TCR beta chains were sequenced in this cohort, and the absence of alpha or paired-chain data limited detectable features. The classifier was reported to diagnose cytomegalovirus status with high specificity and sensitivity in both the original cohort and the validation cohort. Because counts were too low, some 16 rarely observed V segments, including chromosome 9 orphons, were excluded from the earlier analysis of a few hundred of the donors. V-gene and J-gene trimming of TCR beta chains was associated with a missense DCLRE1C variant in a later genetic analysis, and the association was replicated in an independent cohort. Most CMV-associated TCR beta chains appeared to be HLA-restricted in a later analysis, and the HLA associations seemed to be driven largely by CMV exposure. A later analysis found that TCR association rates varied across HLA loci, with DRB1 alleles showing the most associated TCRs and HLA-C alleles the fewest.

The cohort consisted of fewer than 700 healthy bone marrow donors. All cohort members were sampled while nominally healthy, although unrecorded immune exposures were likely present. The donor was CMV seronegative and belonged to the group of 352 seronegative cohort members. A peripheral blood sample was collected from each donor, and TCR beta sequencing was performed on peripheral blood mononuclear cells. The Qiagen DNeasy Blood Extraction Kit was used to extract genomic DNA from the blood cell samples. The library was generated by the immunoSEQ multiplex PCR assay. A mixture of 60 forward primers for TCR Vbeta segments and 13 reverse primers for TCR Jbeta segments was used in the multiplex PCR. Amplification of the CDR3 region of rearranged TCR beta genes was performed with a multiplex PCR assay on genomic DNA. Amplified TCR beta libraries were sequenced as 87-base-pair reads on the Illumina HiSeq System. Processing in the source paper ran as follows. Across the roughly 700 repertoires, a later analysis counted approximately 83 million unique TCR beta chains, 9.5 million to 12 million of which were shared by at least two donors. A nearest-neighbor algorithm error-corrected the raw reads and collapsed the reads into unique sequences, merging closely related sequences to remove PCR and sequencing errors. CDR3 sequences were aligned to IMGT reference sequences to assign V, D and J gene segments. For a sequence to be retained, a match of at least six nucleotides to both a V gene segment and a J gene segment was required. A rearrangement was called productive if the CDR3 had no stop codons and remained in frame with V and J, and every other rearrangement was called non-productive. CDR3 was defined according to IMGT convention as the region running from the second conserved V-encoded cysteine to the conserved J-encoded phenylalanine. In an earlier analysis of around 600 of the donors, sequences lacking an unambiguous match to a single V gene segment were excluded. An earlier analysis of some 500 of the donors classified V segments as functional when productive rearrangements were above 56.7% and as segregating when the standard deviation between donors was above 5%. To diagnose cytomegalovirus status from the catalog of TCR beta chain sequences, a statistical classification framework was built. A later analysis assigned V and J genes by comparing TCR nucleotide sequences with IMGT/GENE-DB human TR gene sequences. Using the TCRdist pipeline, a later analysis assigned CDR3 sequences along with most-parsimonious VDJ recombination scenarios. A later analysis defined each TCR beta chain by its CDR3 amino acid sequence plus V-gene family, and excluded reads lacking a unique V-gene family. In a later analysis, nearly 600 highly shared, low-generation-probability nucleotide sequences were removed to address suspected cross-contamination and a sequencing artifact. In a later analysis, a clonal expansion index for each public chain was calculated from normalized within-repertoire ranks of inferred template counts. In a later analysis, generation probabilities were computed with a VDJ recombination model fitted to out-of-frame rearrangements, and the resulting probabilities were checked against IGoR. A later analysis scored TCR-TCR, TCR-HLA and TCR-CMV co-occurrence with hypergeometric tests, applying a repertoire-size bias correction to TCR pairs. False discovery rates were estimated in a later analysis by permuting HLA or CMV assignments 20 times. In a later analysis, co-occurring TCRs were grouped using DBSCAN, and TCRdist sequence similarity was added for clustering within HLA-allele-positive subsets. Co-occurrence clustering excluded repertoires with fewer than 30,000 or more than 120,000 public chains, plus five with anomalous nucleotide sharing. This is the immuneACCESS table as TCRdb keeps it, with only in-frame sequences that have V and J called. A part of the clones is gone; compared with another copy, unresolved V genes explain less than half, and the rest is unexplained. For V, J and clone size, that table is used; D and trimming come from the DNA. This sample is represented by 180,000 or so clones; 60% to 85% of them were singletons. The top ten clonotypes cover about 3.4% of the sample.

CDR1 and CDR2 (SGHDN, FVKESK) derive from the germline V gene. Counted from cysteine to phenylalanine, this CDR3 has 15 amino acids. The retained sequence is limited to the CDR3, 45 bases, with the frame set at the first base. At the junction V is shortened by 0 bases and J by 5 bases, with 13 bases in between. Turning to this clone: This receptor's antigen is unknown. No much larger clone exists at a distance of one base, and base qualities are not known.

The sample was PBMCs. The source of this sequence is a female donor in good health and CMV-seronegative. Recombination joined TRBV14 with TRBJ1-1; a tentative D match to TRBD1 spans 6 bases. Here is the DNA: TGTGCCAGCAGCCAAGATCAGGCAGGGGTGACTGAAGCTTTCTTT. Its protein is CASSQDQAGVTEAFF.